Shown below are 23 T cell receptor beta chains from a single sample sequenced in a study of patients and donors after allogeneic stem cell transplantation. One entry per CDR3 protein, called by TCRdb with MiXCR from the RT-PCR reads. The repertoire holds approximately 170,000 distinct CDR3 sequences, over 25% seen once, with less than 3.5% in the top ten. The specimen was blood, either unsorted or a sorted T cell fraction (not recorded which). These receptors were obtained from a human donor who was either an allogeneic HSCT recipient or a stem cell or donor lymphocyte infusion donor (not recorded which). It is not recorded whose cells these are; they may come from a transplant donor.

The chain couples TRBV6-5 to TRBJ2-2; D perhaps matches TRBD1 (5 bases). V shed 6 bases and J shed 7 bases, with 15 bases lying between them. The CDR3 totals 14 residues. Germline V lookup: CDR1 MNHEY, CDR2 SVGAGI. The CDR3 reads CASSQGAGLGELFF. The CDR3 region has the DNA TGTGCCAGCAGCCAGGGCGCTGGTCTCGGGGAGCTGTTTTTT.

This clonotype was observed a few times. The rearrangement joins TRBV12-3 or TRBV12-4 to TRBJ1-1; D gene ambiguous. V was clipped by 5 bases and J by 4 bases, with 14 bases between them. The CDR3 length is 14 residues. In nucleotides, the CDR3 is TGTGCCAGCAGTGCCGTTGTTAGAGGCACTGAAGCTTTCTTT. It encodes CASSAVVRGTEAFF.

A few counts support this clonotype. V and J are TRBV18 and TRBJ2-5; the match to TRBD1 covers 9 bases. The V segment lost 4 bases and the J segment 4 bases; nucleotides outside the gene matches: 10. The CDR3 has 16 residues. Germline CDR1 reads KGHSH; CDR2 reads LQKENI. For the CDR3, the DNA is TGTGCCAGCTCACTCACGATACAGGGGGCTGGAGAGACCCAGTACTTC. Translating it yields CASSLTIQGAGETQYF.

This clonotype was picked up a small number of times. V and J are TRBV11-3 and TRBJ2-1, with 11 bases identical to TRBD2. The V segment lost 5 bases and the J segment 7 bases; nucleotides outside the gene matches: 10. Per the germline V gene, CDR1 is SGHNT and CDR2 is YENEEA. The CDR3 is made up of 16 amino acids. CDR3 DNA: TGTGCCAGCAGCGTAACTAGCGGGAGTGGTATGAATGAGCAGTTCTTC. This sequence encodes CASSVTSGSGMNEQFF. Together with reference TRBV11-3 and TRBJ2-1, the CDR3 gives the full variable domain: EAGVVQSPRYKIIEKKQPVAFWCNPISGHNTLYWYLQNLGQGPELLIRYENEEAVDDSQLPKDRFSAERLKGVDSTLKIQPAELGDSAVYLCASSVTSGSGMNEQFFGPGTRLTVL.

The chain uses TRBV12-3 or TRBV12-4 and TRBJ2-7; tentative D call: TRBD2 (7 bases). V lost 2 bases to trimming and J lost 12 bases, with 20 bases between them. The CDR3 length is 14 residues. The CDR3 DNA reads as TGTGCCAGCAGTTTATCAACGGGGGGCAGGACGGCGTACTTC. Its translation: CASSLSTGGRTAYF.

The sample holds a few counts of this clonotype. The chain has TRBV6-5 and TRBJ2-7, with D possibly TRBD2 on 6 matching bases. The CDR3 is made up of 15 amino acids. Trimming stripped 2 bases from V and 5 bases from J, with 16 bases between. CDR1 and CDR2 (germline): MNHEY, SVGAGI. CDR3: CASSYLGGNSNEQYF. In DNA, the CDR3 is TGTGCCAGCAGTTACCTTGGCGGGAATAGCAACGAGCAGTACTTC.

The rearrangement links TRBV4-2 to TRBJ1-5; 8 nucleotides agree with TRBD1. The V gene's germline CDR1 is LGHNA and CDR2 YNFKEQ. The CDR3 has 16 amino acids. Germline trimming cut 0 bases from V and 5 bases from J; bases unmatched to any gene: 6. In DNA form, the CDR3 reads TGTGCCAGCAGCCAAGATTCGGACAGGGAGGATCAGCCCCAGCATTTT. This gives the protein CASSQDSDREDQPQHF.

The rearrangement uses TRBV7-6 and TRBJ2-1, with D unclear. The CDR3 runs 15 residues. V lost 2 bases, J lost 6 bases, and 14 bases lay in between. CDR1 and CDR2 (germline): SGHVS, FNYEAQ. CDR3 DNA: TGTGCCAGCAGCTTATGGGTGGGGTCGAGCAATGAGCAGTTCTTC. Translating gives CASSLWVGSSNEQFF.

The sample holds a few counts of this clonotype. J is TRBJ2-7 and V is TRBV5-1; TRBD2 agrees at 8 bases. Looked up from germline, CDR1 is SGHRS and CDR2 is YFSETQ. Losses at the gene ends were 3 bases for V and 2 bases for J; bases not matched to a gene: 4. The CDR3 totals 14 residues. CDR3 nucleotide sequence: TGCGCCAGCAGCTCGGGAGGGATTACCTACGAGCAGTACTTC. This sequence encodes CASSSGGITYEQYF.

This clonotype turned up a few times. The chain combines TRBV29-1 with TRBJ2-1, with TRBD2 matching 10 bases. With V trimmed by 8 bases and J by 3 bases, 4 bases remained unmatched. The CDR3 loop spans 13 amino acids. Per germline, CDR1 SQVTM and CDR2 ANQGSEA. CDR3 amino acids: CSTPSGGYNEQFF. In DNA, the CDR3 is TGCAGCACCCCTAGCGGGGGCTACAATGAGCAGTTCTTC.

The chain combines TRBV28 with TRBJ1-3; D is unclear. V was cut by 6 bases and J by 0 bases, with 9 bases left in between. CDR1 is MDHEN and CDR2 is SYDVKM in the germline V gene. The CDR3 runs to 14 residues. The CDR3, as DNA: TGTGCCAGCAGCCCCGACCCCTCTGGAAACACCATATATTTT. Residues: CASSPDPSGNTIYF.

In this sample, this clonotype turned up many times. This chain joins TRBV12-3 or TRBV12-4 and TRBJ1-5; the D is unclear. Trimming pared 6 bases from V and 2 bases from J, leaving 8 bases between. The CDR3 sequence is 13 residues long. The CDR3 here is CASSLYRNQPQHF. As DNA, the CDR3 is TGTGCCAGCAGCCTCTATCGCAATCAGCCCCAGCATTTT.

This clonotype has a handful of counts. The chain combines TRBV10-3 with TRBJ2-7, with D unclear. Per germline, CDR1 ENHRY and CDR2 SYGVKD. Trimming took off 8 bases at V and 9 bases at J, with 23 bases between the two ends. This CDR3 contains 14 residues. CDR3 DNA sequence: TGTGCCATCTCCGCGGTGACTCTCCGGTCCATGCAGTACTTC. Translating it yields CAISAVTLRSMQYF.

The V and J genes are TRBV3-1 and TRBJ1-6, with 7 bases lining up with TRBD1. With V trimmed by 2 bases and J by 4 bases, 5 bases remained unmatched. CDR1 is LGHDT, CDR2 YNNKEL, per germline (reference sequence). The CDR3 sequence is 16 residues long. CDR3 bases: TGTGCCAGCAGCCAAATCGACAGGGCTTATAATTCACCCCTCCACTTT. Translation gives CASSQIDRAYNSPLHF.

The chain carries TRBV9 and TRBJ2-5, with D perhaps being TRBD1 or TRBD2 (6 bases each). Germline values: CDR1 SGDLS, CDR2 YYNGEE. The V end lost 0 bases, the J end lost 0 bases, and 9 bases lay between the germline ends. CDR3 length: 15 amino acids. The CDR3 DNA is TGTGCCAGCAGCGTAGGGGGGGCAGACCAAGAGACCCAGTACTTC. Translated, it gives CASSVGGADQETQYF.

The genes are TRBV12-3 or TRBV12-4 and TRBJ1-3; 9 positions match TRBD1. This CDR3 has 16 residues. J was trimmed by 0 bases and V by 6 bases; bases with no gene match: 6. The CDR3 DNA follows: TGTGCCAGCAGCCCTACAGGGGGCTTCTCTGGAAACACCATATATTTT. The encoded protein is CASSPTGGFSGNTIYF.

The rearrangement joins TRBV6-5 to TRBJ2-5; TRBD2 aligns across 8 bases. V trimming: 6 bases; J trimming: 7 bases; junction bases outside the gene matches: 13. Germline assignment: CDR1 MNHEY and CDR2 SVGAGI. CDR3 length: 15 amino acids. CDR3 sequence reads: CASRPGLGMVGTQYF. DNA for the CDR3: TGTGCCAGCAGACCGGGACTAGGAATGGTTGGGACCCAGTACTTC.

V and J are TRBV18 and TRBJ1-2; 9 nucleotides agree with TRBD1. Losses at the gene ends were 6 bases for V and 4 bases for J; bases not matched to a gene: 9. CDR1 is KGHSH and CDR2 is LQKENI in the germline V gene. The CDR3 sequence is 15 residues long. CDR3: CASSLRDRVTYGYTF. Here the CDR3 DNA reads TGTGCCAGCTCCCTGCGGGACAGGGTAACCTATGGCTACACCTTC.

In its sample, this clonotype was seen once. The rearrangement links TRBV4-2 to TRBJ2-2; TRBD2 might be the D (5 bases). The CDR3 has 16 amino acids. Germline CDR1 and CDR2: LGHNA and YNFKEQ. Trimming cost V 0 bases and J 2 bases, with 10 bases left between them. For the CDR3, the DNA is TGTGCCAGCAGCCAAGATTTGGCTAGCAACACCGGGGAGCTGTTTTTT. This translates into CASSQDLASNTGELFF.

The chain combines TRBV4-3 with TRBJ1-5; TRBD1 agrees at 9 bases. CDR3 length: 15 amino acids. Germline values: CDR1 LGHNA, CDR2 YSLEER. The V and J ends lost 4 bases and 3 bases, in that order; junction bases with no gene match: 4. This CDR3 reads CASSRDRGFNQPQHF. For the CDR3, the DNA is TGCGCCAGCAGCCGAGACAGGGGGTTCAATCAGCCCCAGCATTTT.

In its sample, this clonotype was seen a few times. The chain links TRBV10-1 to TRBJ2-3, with a weak D call TRBD1 (6 bases). Germline V lookup: CDR1 WNHNN, CDR2 SYGVQD (reference sequence). V lost 5 bases and J 6 bases, leaving 12 bases between the germline ends. This CDR3 region has 13 residues. The CDR3 region has the DNA TGCGCCAGCAGTTTTCAGGGGACGGATACGCAGTATTTT. Translating it yields CASSFQGTDTQYF.

This clonotype was counted many times. V gene TRBV7-2 combines with J gene TRBJ1-1; 9 bases agree with TRBD1. Losses at the gene ends were 5 bases for V and 6 bases for J; bases not matched to a gene: 10. This CDR3 contains 15 residues. Germline values: CDR1 SGHTA, CDR2 FQGNSA. For the CDR3, the DNA is TGTGCCAGCAGCCTGGGACAGGGAGTCTTATCTGAAGCTTTCTTT. Protein product: CASSLGQGVLSEAFF.

This clonotype was found a few times. This chain joins TRBV2 and TRBJ2-3, with 12 bases fitting TRBD2. This CDR3 is built from 15 residues. V was pared by 6 bases and J by 5 bases, with 6 bases of the junction left unmatched. Germline CDR1 and CDR2: SNHLY and FYNNEI. CDR3 coding DNA: TGTGCCAGCAGAGCTAGCGGGAGGGCCGGAGATACGCAGTATTTT. Its translation: CASRASGRAGDTQYF.